The next 27 T cell receptor beta chains were all read from a single sample in a study of regulatory T cells. Findings and limits, study-wide: In CD3G-deficient patients, conventional CD4+ T cells were enriched for hydrophobic CDR3 residues at positions 6 and 7.

Primers: 52 TRBV forward and 13 TRBJ reverse. Profiled with immunoSEQ multiplex PCR; TCRdb holds only in-frame clones, not every one. The table has under 30,000 clones, about 88% seen once. These receptors' antigens are unknown. Sequenced material: conventional CD4+ T cells sorted from blood. The receptors were gathered from a child under 18 with CD3G deficiency.

This chain links TRBV5-1 with TRBJ2-1; tentative D call: TRBD2 (6 bases). Trimming removed 1 base from V and 2 bases from J, with 10 bases in between. The CDR3 is 15 amino acids. CDR1 and CDR2 (germline): SGHRS, YFSETQ. The CDR3 DNA reads as TGCGCCAGCAGCTTGCGGGGAGGACCCTACAATGAGCAGTTCTTC. Its translation is CASSLRGGPYNEQFF.

The rearrangement joins TRBV28 to TRBJ2-2; D unresolved. V lost 4 bases and J 2 bases, leaving 5 bases between the germline ends. This CDR3 region has 13 residues. Germline V lookup: CDR1 MDHEN, CDR2 SYDVKM. Here the CDR3 DNA reads TGTGCCAGCAGTTCCCTCAACACCGGGGAGCTGTTTTTT. It encodes CASSSLNTGELFF.

The CDR3 loop reads CASSPAGGIAYEQYF. The CDR3, as DNA: TGTGCCAGCTCCCCAGCGGGGGGGATTGCCTACGAGCAGTACTTC. The chain uses TRBV28 and TRBJ2-7, with 10 nucleotides matching TRBD2. The CDR3 spans 15 residues. The J segment lost 2 bases and the V segment lost 8 bases, leaving 9 bases of the junction unmatched. Germline lookup yields CDR1 MDHEN and CDR2 SYDVKM.

This chain uses TRBV5-1 with TRBJ2-3, with 12 nucleotides matching TRBD2. V dropped 0 bases and J dropped 3; count of bases not matched to a gene: 5. The CDR3 sequence is 17 residues long. The germline V gene encodes CDR1 SGHRS and CDR2 YFSETQ. The DNA of the CDR3 is TGCGCCAGCAGCTTGGGACTAGCGGGAGTAAGGACAGATACGCAGTATTTT. Protein: CASSLGLAGVRTDTQYF.

This chain uses TRBV28 with TRBJ1-5; D gene ambiguous. Germline-derived CDR1 and CDR2 are MDHEN and SYDVKM. Trimming left V 6 bases short and J 0 bases short, with 15 bases between. The CDR3 loop spans 16 amino acids. The CDR3: CASRKAGSYSNQPQHF. DNA for the CDR3: TGTGCCAGCAGGAAGGCGGGGTCTTATAGCAATCAGCCCCAGCATTTT.

CDR3 residues: CASRRSAVADNEQFF. CDR3 nucleotide sequence: TGTGCCAGTAGAAGGTCTGCGGTAGCGGACAATGAGCAGTTCTTC. The chain has TRBV19 and TRBJ2-1; D possibly corresponds to TRBD2 (6 bases). Germline values: CDR1 LNHDA, CDR2 SQIVND (reference sequence). The V and J ends lost 6 bases and 5 bases respectively, with 17 bases between them. CDR3 length: 15 residues.

The J gene is TRBJ1-5, the V gene TRBV6-1; no clear D. V was shortened by 2 bases and J by 4 bases, with 9 bases between the two germline ends. Per germline, CDR1 MNHNS and CDR2 SASEGT. The CDR3 totals 14 residues. In DNA, the CDR3 is TGTGCCAGCAGTGAAAATAGAGGGAATCAGCCCCAGCATTTT. Translating gives CASSENRGNQPQHF.

A single count supports this clone. The chain has TRBV6-1 and TRBJ2-7, with 10 bases aligning to TRBD1. This CDR3 comprises 14 residues. Germline CDR1 and CDR2: MNHNS and SASEGT. V lost 5 bases and J lost 2; bases outside the gene matches: 3. This CDR3 reads CASSRTGGPYEQYF. The DNA for the CDR3 is TGTGCCAGCAGTAGGACAGGGGGGCCCTACGAGCAGTACTTC.

This sequence joins TRBV5-1 and TRBJ2-2; D uncertain. V lost 0 bases to trimming and J lost 1 base, with 1 base between them. CDR1 and CDR2 from the germline V gene are SGHRS and YFSETQ. The CDR3 spans 13 residues. The CDR3 region is CASSLGNTGELFF. As DNA, the CDR3 is TGCGCCAGCAGCTTGGGGAACACCGGGGAGCTGTTTTTT.

The gene calls are TRBV5-1 and TRBJ2-5, with a tentative D call TRBD1 (6 bases). The J call may be faulty, since TRBJ2-7 better matches the DNA end. CDR3 size: 16 residues. In germline, CDR1 is SGHRS, CDR2 YFSETQ. CDR3: CASSLGQEQTLGEQYF. The CDR3 region has the DNA TGCGCCAGCAGCTTGGGACAGGAACAGACACTTGGCGAGCAGTACTTC.

This chain links TRBV27 with TRBJ2-3, with D possibly matching TRBD2 (6 bases). CDR3 length: 15 residues. Per germline, CDR1 MNHEY and CDR2 SMNVEV (reference sequence). With 0 bases removed from V and 1 base from J, the gap between germline ends came to 8 bases. DNA of the CDR3: TGTGCCAGCAGTTTATCCGGGAGACGCACAGATACGCAGTATTTT. The encoded protein is CASSLSGRRTDTQYF.

The gene calls are TRBV5-1 and TRBJ2-2; TRBD1 might be the D (5 bases). Germline V gives CDR1 SGHRS, CDR2 YFSETQ. CDR3 length: 15 residues. The V gene lost 5 bases and the J gene lost 0 bases, with 11 bases spanning the gap. This CDR3 reads CASSLVGANTGELFF. The CDR3 coding sequence is TGCGCCAGCAGTTTAGTAGGGGCGAACACCGGGGAGCTGTTTTTT.

This chain connects TRBV5-1 to TRBJ2-1, with 10 nucleotides matching TRBD2. The J segment lost 5 bases and the V segment lost 2 bases, leaving 4 bases of the junction unmatched. The length of the CDR3 is 15 residues. The germline V gene has CDR1 SGHRS and CDR2 YFSETQ. CDR3 amino acids: CASSLAGGRNNEQFF. CDR3 DNA sequence: TGCGCCAGCAGCTTAGCGGGAGGGCGGAACAATGAGCAGTTCTTC.

The rearrangement uses TRBV6-1 and TRBJ1-2, with 10 bases fitting TRBD1. V shed 2 bases and J 3 bases; nucleotides not matched to a gene: 6. The CDR3 contains 16 residues. Germline CDR1 reads MNHNS; CDR2 reads SASEGT. The CDR3 region has the DNA TGTGCCAGCAGTGAACCGGGACAGGGGAGATACTATGGCTACACCTTC. It specifies CASSEPGQGRYYGYTF.

The rearrangement links TRBV19 to TRBJ2-6; TRBD1 aligns across 7 bases. The CDR3 spans 15 residues. CDR1 and CDR2 (germline): LNHDA, SQIVND (reference sequence). Trimming removed 5 bases from V and 3 bases from J; junction bases left unmatched: 4. The CDR3 DNA reads as TGTGCCAGTAGTCCCCCAGGGGGTGGGGCCAACGTCCTGACTTTC. Its translation: CASSPPGGGANVLTF.

The J gene is TRBJ2-7, the V gene TRBV28; D is unclear. The CDR3 length is 12 residues. V lost 5 bases, J lost 2 bases, and 7 bases lay in between. Per germline, CDR1 MDHEN and CDR2 SYDVKM. The CDR3 region is CASSTTTYEQYF. CDR3 DNA: TGTGCCAGCAGTACTACTACCTACGAGCAGTACTTC.

The chain recombines TRBV18 with TRBJ2-7; possibly TRBD1 or TRBD2 for D (5 bases each). This CDR3 has 11 amino acids. Deletions cut 4 bases from V and 8 bases from J, with 9 bases between. Germline CDR1 is KGHSH and CDR2 is LQKENI. In nucleotides, the CDR3 is TGTGCCAGCTCACTCGGGGCTCAGCAGTACTTC. Translation: CASSLGAQQYF.

The CDR3 region is CASSLTGAYEQYF. In nucleotides, the CDR3 is TGTGCCAGCAGCTTGACGGGGGCCTACGAGCAGTACTTC. The J gene is TRBJ2-7, the V gene TRBV28, with D perhaps TRBD2 (6 bases). The V gene's germline CDR1 is MDHEN and CDR2 SYDVKM. Trimming stripped 6 bases from V and 2 bases from J, with 11 bases between. The CDR3 has 13 residues.

The V and J genes are TRBV7-9 and TRBJ2-3; tentative D call: TRBD2 (6 bases). Germline CDR1 and CDR2: SEHNR and FQNEAQ (reference sequence). There are 15 residues in the CDR3. Trimming left V 5 bases short and J 2 bases short, with 14 bases between. CDR3 bases: TGTGCCAGCAGCAAAGCTAGCGCACTCACAGATACGCAGTATTTT. Its translation: CASSKASALTDTQYF. Using reference TRBV7-9 and TRBJ2-3 for the parts outside the CDR3, the full variable domain is DTGVSQNPRHKITKRGQNVTFRCDPISEHNRLYWYRQTLGQGPEFLTYFQNEAQLEKSRLLSDRFSAERPKGSFSTLEIQRTEQGDSAMYLCASSKASALTDTQYFGPGTRLTVL.

The V gene is TRBV6-1, the J gene TRBJ2-7; 11 nucleotides match TRBD1. Germline values: CDR1 MNHNS, CDR2 SASEGT. The CDR3 is 17 amino acids. The V segment lost 1 base and the J segment 2 bases; nucleotides outside the gene matches: 7. The CDR3 is CASSEGTGGSAAYEQYF. The CDR3 bases are TGTGCCAGCAGTGAAGGGACAGGGGGCTCAGCCGCCTACGAGCAGTACTTC.

The table lists this clone with a few counts. The J gene is TRBJ2-1, the V gene TRBV6-6; no firm D call. Trimming cost V 4 bases and J 8 bases, with 9 bases left between them. CDR1 and CDR2 (germline): MNHNY, SVGAGI (reference sequence). The CDR3 consists of 12 residues. The CDR3 region is CASSSGGDEQFF. CDR3 nucleotide sequence: TGTGCCAGCAGTTCGGGTGGGGATGAGCAGTTCTTC.

This chain links TRBV7-9 with TRBJ2-3; 10 nucleotides agree with TRBD2. Per the germline V gene, CDR1 is SEHNR and CDR2 is FQNEAQ (reference sequence). Germline trimming cut 1 base from V and 5 bases from J; bases unmatched to any gene: 6. The CDR3 is 16 amino acids. CDR3 in DNA: TGTGCCAGCAGCTTAGGTACTAGCGGGACTGGAGATACGCAGTATTTT. Its protein product is CASSLGTSGTGDTQYF.

The chain couples TRBV5-1 to TRBJ2-3; TRBD2 aligns across 7 bases. CDR3 length: 15 amino acids. The V gene's germline CDR1 is SGHRS and CDR2 YFSETQ. V lost 0 bases to trimming and J lost 5 bases; unmatched junction nucleotides: 6. The CDR3 spells CASSLVAGVGDTQYF. CDR3 nucleotide sequence: TGCGCCAGCAGCTTGGTGGCGGGAGTGGGAGATACGCAGTATTTT. Full variable domain (missing parts from reference TRBV5-1 and TRBJ2-3): KAGVTQTPRYLIKTRGQQVTLSCSPISGHRSVSWYQQTPGQGLQFLFEYFSETQRNKGNFPGRFSGRQFSNSRSEMNVSTLELGDSALYLCASSLVAGVGDTQYFGPGTRLTVL.

CDR3 sequence reads: CASTQGGRDTEAFF. In nucleotides, the CDR3 is TGTGCCAGCACACAGGGGGGGCGAGACACTGAAGCTTTCTTT. The J gene is TRBJ1-1, the V gene TRBV28, with 8 bases lining up with TRBD1. The CDR3 covers 14 residues. With V trimmed by 7 bases and J by 3 bases, 7 bases remained unmatched. Germline assignment: CDR1 MDHEN and CDR2 SYDVKM.

The sample holds a few counts of this clone. V and J are TRBV28 and TRBJ2-7; the D is unclear. This CDR3 contains 15 residues. V gave up 1 base and J gave up 6 bases, with 16 bases separating them. The V gene's germline CDR1 is MDHEN and CDR2 SYDVKM. The CDR3 here is CASSLFRAVSSEQYF. The CDR3 DNA reads as TGTGCCAGCAGTTTATTCCGGGCAGTGTCATCCGAGCAGTACTTC.

This chain connects TRBV6-1 to TRBJ1-1, with D perhaps matching TRBD1 (5 bases). The CDR3 spans 13 residues. V was cut by 11 bases and J by 0 bases, with 13 bases left in between. Germline V CDR1 and CDR2: MNHNS, SASEGT. The CDR3 DNA reads TGTGCCGCGGGGCGGCAGGTGAACACTGAAGCTTTCTTT. Protein: CAAGRQVNTEAFF.

This rearrangement joins TRBV7-8 to TRBJ2-7; D tentatively fits TRBD1 or TRBD2 (6 bases each). This CDR3 has 13 residues. V lost 2 bases to trimming and J lost 9 bases, with 14 bases between them. Germline V gene sequence: CDR1 SGHVS, CDR2 FQNEAQ. CDR3: CASSLLGAEGQYF. CDR3 nucleotides: TGTGCCAGCAGCTTATTGGGGGCGGAGGGGCAGTACTTC.